The clone carrying this T cell receptor beta chain has more than one count but fewer than ten. TCRdb processed the 5' RACE reads anew with MiXCR; each CDR3 protein has one entry. The repertoire consists of tens of thousands of distinct CDR3 sequences, with more than 6.5% occurring once and the leading ten covering roughly 5.6%. This entry is derived from a study of early T cells in non-severe SARS-CoV-2 infection. This CDR3 is 15 amino acids long. The V gene's germline CDR1 is LGHNA and CDR2 YSLEER. The V end was cut by 0 bases, the J end by 2 bases, with 10 bases between. This chain connects TRBV4-3 to TRBJ2-5, with D possibly being TRBD1 or TRBD2 (5 bases each). The sequence derives from an adult who was a healthcare worker with PCR-confirmed SARS-CoV-2 infection or an uninfected control (not recorded which). The starting material was whole blood, obtained at baseline. Here the CDR3 reads CASSQDIGTQETQYF. The DNA of the CDR3 is TGCGCCAGCAGCCAAGATATCGGGACGCAAGAGACCCAGTACTTC.